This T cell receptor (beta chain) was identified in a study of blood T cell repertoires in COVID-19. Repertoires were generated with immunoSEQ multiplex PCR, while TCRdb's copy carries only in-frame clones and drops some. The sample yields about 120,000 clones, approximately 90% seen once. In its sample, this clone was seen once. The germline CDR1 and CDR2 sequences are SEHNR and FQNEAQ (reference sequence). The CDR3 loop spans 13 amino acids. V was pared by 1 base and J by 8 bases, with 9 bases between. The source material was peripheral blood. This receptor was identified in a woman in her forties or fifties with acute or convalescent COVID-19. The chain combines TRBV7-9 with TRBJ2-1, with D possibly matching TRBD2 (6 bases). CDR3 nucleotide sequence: TGTGCCAGCAGCTTAGAAAGGGAGGATGAGCAGTTCTTC. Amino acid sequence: CASSLEREDEQFF.